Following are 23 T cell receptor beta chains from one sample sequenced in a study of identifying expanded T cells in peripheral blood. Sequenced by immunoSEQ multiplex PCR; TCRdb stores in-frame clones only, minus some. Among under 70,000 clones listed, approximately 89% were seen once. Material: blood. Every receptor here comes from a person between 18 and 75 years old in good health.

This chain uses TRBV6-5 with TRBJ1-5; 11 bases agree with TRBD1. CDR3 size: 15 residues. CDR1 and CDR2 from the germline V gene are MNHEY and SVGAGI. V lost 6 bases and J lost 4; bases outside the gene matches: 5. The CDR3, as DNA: TGTGCCAGCAGGCGGACAGGGGGCGCGAATCAGCCCCAGCATTTT. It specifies CASRRTGGANQPQHF.

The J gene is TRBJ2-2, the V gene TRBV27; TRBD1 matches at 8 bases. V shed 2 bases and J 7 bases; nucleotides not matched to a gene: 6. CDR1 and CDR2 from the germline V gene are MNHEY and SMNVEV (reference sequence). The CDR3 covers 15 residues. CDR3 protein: CASSLDGQGYGELFF. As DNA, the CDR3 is TGTGCCAGCAGTTTAGACGGACAGGGATACGGGGAGCTGTTTTTT.

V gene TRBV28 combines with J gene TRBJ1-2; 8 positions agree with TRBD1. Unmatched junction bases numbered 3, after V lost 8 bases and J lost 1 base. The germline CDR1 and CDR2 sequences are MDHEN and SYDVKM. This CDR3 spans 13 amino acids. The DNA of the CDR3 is TGTGCCAGCTACAGGGGGGTTAACTATGGCTACACCTTC. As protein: CASYRGVNYGYTF.

CDR3 protein: CASSPNPGPLGGEQYF. Here the CDR3 DNA reads TGCGCCAGCAGCCCCAACCCGGGACCCCTAGGCGGCGAGCAGTACTTC. The chain has TRBV4-1 and TRBJ2-7, with D possibly being TRBD1 or TRBD2 (5 bases each). This CDR3 is 16 amino acids long. CDR1 is MGHRA and CDR2 is YSYEKL in the germline V gene. Trimming removed 4 bases from V and 6 bases from J, with 22 bases in between.

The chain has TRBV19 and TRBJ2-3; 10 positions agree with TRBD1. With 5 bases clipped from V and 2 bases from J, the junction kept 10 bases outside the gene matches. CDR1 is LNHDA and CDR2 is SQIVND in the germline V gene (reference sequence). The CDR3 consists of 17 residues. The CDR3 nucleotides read TGTGCCAGTAGTCTTTCCGGGACAGGGGTTATCACAGATACGCAGTATTTT. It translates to CASSLSGTGVITDTQYF. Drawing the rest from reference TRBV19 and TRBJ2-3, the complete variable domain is DGGITQSPKYLFRKEGQNVTLSCEQNLNHDAMYWYRQDPGQGLRLIYYSQIVNDFQKGDIAEGYSVSREKKESFPLTVTSAQKNPTAFYLCASSLSGTGVITDTQYFGPGTRLTVL.

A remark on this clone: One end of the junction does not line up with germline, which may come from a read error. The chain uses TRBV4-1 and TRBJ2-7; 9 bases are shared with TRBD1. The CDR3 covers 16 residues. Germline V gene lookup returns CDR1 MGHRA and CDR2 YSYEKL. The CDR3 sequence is CASRQAYRGLSYEQYF. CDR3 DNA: TGCGCCAGCAGACAAGCTTACAGGGGGCTCTCCTACGAGCAGTACTTC.

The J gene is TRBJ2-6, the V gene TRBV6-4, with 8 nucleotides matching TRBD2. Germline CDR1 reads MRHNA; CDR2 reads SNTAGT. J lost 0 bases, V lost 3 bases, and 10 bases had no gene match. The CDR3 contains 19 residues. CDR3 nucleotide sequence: TGTGCCAGCAGTGAGGTAGGCGGCGGGGGGTCCTCTGGGGCCAACGTCCTGACTTTC. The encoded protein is CASSEVGGGGSSGANVLTF.

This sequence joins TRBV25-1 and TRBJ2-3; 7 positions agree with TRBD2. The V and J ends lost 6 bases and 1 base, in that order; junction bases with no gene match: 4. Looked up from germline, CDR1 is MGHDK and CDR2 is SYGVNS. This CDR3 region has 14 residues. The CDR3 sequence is CASSLGGGTDTQYF. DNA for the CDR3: TGTGCCAGCAGCCTGGGAGGGGGCACAGATACGCAGTATTTT.

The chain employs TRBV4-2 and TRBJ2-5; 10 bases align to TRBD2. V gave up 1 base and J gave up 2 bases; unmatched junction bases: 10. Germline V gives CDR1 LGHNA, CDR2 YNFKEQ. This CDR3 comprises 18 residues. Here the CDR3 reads CASSQVGGSSGGQETQYF. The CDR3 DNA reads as TGTGCCAGCAGCCAAGTTGGAGGGTCTAGCGGGGGTCAAGAGACCCAGTACTTC.

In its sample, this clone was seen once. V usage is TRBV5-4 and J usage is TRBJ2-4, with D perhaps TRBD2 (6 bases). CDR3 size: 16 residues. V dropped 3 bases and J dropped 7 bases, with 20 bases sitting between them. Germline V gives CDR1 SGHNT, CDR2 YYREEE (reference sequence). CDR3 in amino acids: CASSSWGPSRENIQYF. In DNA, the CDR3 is TGTGCCAGCAGCTCGTGGGGACCTTCTCGGGAGAACATTCAGTACTTC.

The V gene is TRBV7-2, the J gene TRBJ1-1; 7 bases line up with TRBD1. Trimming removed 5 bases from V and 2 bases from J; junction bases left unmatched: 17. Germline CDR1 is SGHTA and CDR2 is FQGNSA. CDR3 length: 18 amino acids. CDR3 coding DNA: TGTGCCAGCAGCCCCACAGGGGCCTTCCTTCCTGATAACACTGAAGCTTTCTTT. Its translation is CASSPTGAFLPDNTEAFF.

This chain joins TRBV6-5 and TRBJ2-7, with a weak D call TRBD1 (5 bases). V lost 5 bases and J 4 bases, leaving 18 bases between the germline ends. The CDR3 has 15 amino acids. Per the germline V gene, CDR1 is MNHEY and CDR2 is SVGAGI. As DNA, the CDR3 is TGTGCCAGCAGTCGACGACAGCAGCCGTGGTACGAGCAGTACTTC. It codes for CASSRRQQPWYEQYF.

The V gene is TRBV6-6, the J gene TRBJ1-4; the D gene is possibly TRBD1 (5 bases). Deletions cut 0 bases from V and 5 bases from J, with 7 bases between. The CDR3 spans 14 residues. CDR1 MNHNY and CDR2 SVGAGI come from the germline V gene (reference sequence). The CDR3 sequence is CASSYSTANEKLFF. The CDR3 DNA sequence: TGTGCCAGCAGTTACTCGACAGCGAATGAAAAACTGTTTTTT.

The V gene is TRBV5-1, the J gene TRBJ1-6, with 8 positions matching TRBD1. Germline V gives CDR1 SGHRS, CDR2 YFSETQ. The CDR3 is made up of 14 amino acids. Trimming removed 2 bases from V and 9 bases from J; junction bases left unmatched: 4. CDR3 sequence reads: CASSFQGAGSPLHF. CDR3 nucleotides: TGCGCCAGCAGCTTTCAGGGGGCCGGTTCACCCCTCCACTTT.

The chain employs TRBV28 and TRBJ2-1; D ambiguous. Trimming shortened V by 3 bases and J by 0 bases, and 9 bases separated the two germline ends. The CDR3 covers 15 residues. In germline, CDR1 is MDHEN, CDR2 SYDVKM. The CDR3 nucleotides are TGTGCCAGCAGTTTTGAGCAGAGCTCCTACAATGAGCAGTTCTTC. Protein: CASSFEQSSYNEQFF. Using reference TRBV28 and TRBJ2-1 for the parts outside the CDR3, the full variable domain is DVKVTQSSRYLVKRTGEKVFLECVQDMDHENMFWYRQDPGLGLRLIYFSYDVKMKEKGDIPEGYSVSREKKERFSLILESASTNQTSMYLCASSFEQSSYNEQFFGPGTRLTVL.

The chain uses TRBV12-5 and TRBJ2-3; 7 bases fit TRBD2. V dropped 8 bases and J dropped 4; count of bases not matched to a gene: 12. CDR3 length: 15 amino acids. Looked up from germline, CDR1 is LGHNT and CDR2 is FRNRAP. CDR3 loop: CASTPGGGSPDTQYF. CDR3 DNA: TGTGCTAGTACCCCGGGGGGAGGGAGTCCAGATACGCAGTATTTT.

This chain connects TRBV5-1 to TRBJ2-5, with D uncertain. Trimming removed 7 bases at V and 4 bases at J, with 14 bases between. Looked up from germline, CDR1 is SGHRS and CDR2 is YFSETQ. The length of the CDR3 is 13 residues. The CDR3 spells CASSGLSGETQYF. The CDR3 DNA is TGCGCCAGCTCGGGTCTGTCGGGAGAGACCCAGTACTTC.

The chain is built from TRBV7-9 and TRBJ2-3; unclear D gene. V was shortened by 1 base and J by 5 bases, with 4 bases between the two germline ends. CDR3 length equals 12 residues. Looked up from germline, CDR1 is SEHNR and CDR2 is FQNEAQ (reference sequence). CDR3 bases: TGTGCCAGCAGCTTAGACATAGATACGCAGTATTTT. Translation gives CASSLDIDTQYF.

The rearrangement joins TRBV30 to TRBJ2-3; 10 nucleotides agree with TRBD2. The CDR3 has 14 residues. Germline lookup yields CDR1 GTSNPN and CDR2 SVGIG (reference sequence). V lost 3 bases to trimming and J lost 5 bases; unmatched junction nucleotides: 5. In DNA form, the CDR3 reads TGTGCCTGGAGCAGCGGGGGGGTCGGAGATACGCAGTATTTT. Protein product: CAWSSGGVGDTQYF.

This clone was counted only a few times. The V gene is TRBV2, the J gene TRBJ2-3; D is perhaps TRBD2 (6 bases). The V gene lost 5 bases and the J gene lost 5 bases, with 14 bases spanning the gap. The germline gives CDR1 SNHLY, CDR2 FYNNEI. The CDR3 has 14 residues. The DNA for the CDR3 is TGTGCCAGCAGTCCCGAGGGACTTTTAGATACGCAGTATTTT. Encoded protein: CASSPEGLLDTQYF.

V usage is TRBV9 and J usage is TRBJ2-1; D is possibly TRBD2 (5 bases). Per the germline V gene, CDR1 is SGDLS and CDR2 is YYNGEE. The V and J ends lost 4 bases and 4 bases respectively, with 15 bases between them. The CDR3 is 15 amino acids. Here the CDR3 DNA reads TGTGCCAGCAGCCCCGATCCCACTAGATACAATGAGCAGTTCTTC. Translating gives CASSPDPTRYNEQFF.

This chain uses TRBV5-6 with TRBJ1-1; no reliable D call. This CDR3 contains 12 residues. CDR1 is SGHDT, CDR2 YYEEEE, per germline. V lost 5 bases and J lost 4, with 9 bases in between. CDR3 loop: CASRTVSTEAFF. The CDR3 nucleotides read TGTGCCAGCAGAACTGTAAGCACTGAAGCTTTCTTT.

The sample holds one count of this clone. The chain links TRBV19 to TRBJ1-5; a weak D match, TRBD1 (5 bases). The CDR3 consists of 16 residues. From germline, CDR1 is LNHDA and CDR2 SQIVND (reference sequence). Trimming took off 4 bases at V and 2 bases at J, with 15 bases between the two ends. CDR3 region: CASSTLPGTGNQPQHF. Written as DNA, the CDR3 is TGTGCCAGTAGTACACTTCCAGGGACGGGCAATCAGCCCCAGCATTTT.